The 29 T cell receptor beta chains reported below all come from one sample, sequenced in a study of T cells in Graves' hyperthyroidism and ophthalmopathy. The investigators amplified TCR beta CDR3 regions from RNA transcripts. RT-PCR in the first round (using the HTBI primer set) targeted the TCR CDR3. TCRdb fed the multiplex PCR reads into MiXCR, producing one record per CDR3 protein. This table has some 690,000 distinct CDR3 sequences, roughly a sixth appearing once. The specimen sequenced was blood. The origin of the receptors is a man aged 50 or older with Graves' hyperthyroidism.

J is TRBJ1-4 and V is TRBV29-1; no definite D call. The CDR3 is 12 residues long. V gave up 4 bases and J gave up 7 bases, with 10 bases separating them. Germline V gene sequence: CDR1 SQVTM, CDR2 ANQGSEA. As DNA, the CDR3 is TGCAGCGTTGGGCCGGGTGGTGAAAAACTGTTTTTT. It codes for CSVGPGGEKLFF.

This clonotype was observed at least ten times. DNA of the CDR3: TGTGCCAGCAGCTTAGATCGCCTTTCCTACGAGCAGTACTTC. Translation: CASSLDRLSYEQYF. This chain uses TRBV7-2 with TRBJ2-7; D is undetermined. The CDR3 totals 14 residues. The V end lost 1 base, the J end lost 1 base, and 8 bases lay between the germline ends. In germline, CDR1 is SGHTA, CDR2 FQGNSA.

CDR3 nucleotides: TGTGCCATCAGTGAGACAGGACAGGGAACTGGTGAGCAGTTCTTC. Translating it yields CAISETGQGTGEQFF. The rearrangement joins TRBV10-3 to TRBJ2-1, with 8 positions matching TRBD1. This CDR3 comprises 15 residues. Germline V gives CDR1 ENHRY, CDR2 SYGVKD. Trimming cost V 2 bases and J 9 bases; bases outside gene matches: 9.

This clonotype occurred a few times. This sequence joins TRBV15 and TRBJ2-7; D might be TRBD2 (5 bases). The CDR3 runs to 14 residues. The germline CDR1 and CDR2 sequences are LNHNV and YYDKDF (reference sequence). V gave up 0 bases and J gave up 7 bases, with 13 bases separating them. The CDR3 nucleotides are TGTGCCACCAGCAGAGATTGGAGAGGGCCTGAGCAGTACTTC. Protein sequence: CATSRDWRGPEQYF.

This clonotype was seen at least ten times. The CDR3 nucleotides read TGTGCCAGCAGACCTGTCGGGACAAGAGAGGGCAATGAGCAGTTCTTC. It is translated as CASRPVGTREGNEQFF. This chain links TRBV2 with TRBJ2-1, with a possible D match to TRBD1 (6 bases). Germline lookup yields CDR1 SNHLY and CDR2 FYNNEI. This CDR3 has 16 amino acids. With 6 bases removed from V and 6 bases from J, the gap between germline ends came to 21 bases.

This clonotype was found many times. The V call is TRBV5-1, the J call TRBJ2-4, with TRBD2 matching over 10 bases. There are 14 residues in the CDR3. The germline V gene encodes CDR1 SGHRS and CDR2 YFSETQ. V gave up 3 bases and J gave up 5 bases; unmatched junction bases: 2. The DNA for the CDR3 is TGCGCCAGCAGCTCCGGACTAGCGGAAAACATTCAGTACTTC. This codes for CASSSGLAENIQYF.

CDR3 amino acids: CASSLVLAGGSYEQYF. CDR3 DNA sequence: TGCGCCAGCAGCTTGGTCCTAGCGGGAGGATCCTACGAGCAGTACTTC. This chain links TRBV5-1 with TRBJ2-7; TRBD2 agrees at 11 bases. Trimming removed 0 bases from V and 1 base from J; junction bases left unmatched: 3. Germline values: CDR1 SGHRS, CDR2 YFSETQ. CDR3 length: 16 residues.

A few counts support this clonotype. The rearrangement links TRBV20-1 to TRBJ1-1; D gene unclear. This CDR3 spans 15 amino acids. V gave up 5 bases and J gave up 5 bases, with 21 bases separating them. Germline CDR1 and CDR2: DFQATT and SNEGSKA (reference sequence). The DNA of the CDR3 is TGCAGTGCTTCCATGCCGGGAGCTCGAGGGACTGAAGCTTTCTTT. This translates into CSASMPGARGTEAFF.

The chain recombines TRBV7-8 with TRBJ1-6, with TRBD1 identical over 9 bases. Trimming cost V 5 bases and J 8 bases; bases outside gene matches: 7. The CDR3 has 15 residues. CDR1 SGHVS and CDR2 FQNEAQ come from the germline V gene. The DNA of the CDR3 is TGTGCCAGCAGCCTCTGGACAGGGGACGATTCACCCCTCCACTTT. This gives the protein CASSLWTGDDSPLHF.

This clonotype was recorded a few times. The genes are TRBV9 and TRBJ2-7; D is undetermined. The CDR3 is 18 amino acids. The V end was cut by 3 bases, the J end by 1 base, with 23 bases between. Germline V gene sequence: CDR1 SGDLS, CDR2 YYNGEE. In nucleotides, the CDR3 is TGTGCCAGCAGCGATGGGGTTGGGCCCCGTGGCGGTTCCTACGAGCAGTACTTC. Encoded protein: CASSDGVGPRGGSYEQYF.

This clonotype was counted many times. V and J are TRBV12-3 or TRBV12-4 and TRBJ1-2; D unresolved. There are 14 residues in the CDR3. Trimming removed 8 bases at V and 7 bases at J, with 20 bases between. In DNA, the CDR3 is TGTGCCAGCGTGACACGAGGGCAAATGAGTGGCTACACCTTC. This sequence encodes CASVTRGQMSGYTF.

This clonotype occurred a few times. The CDR3: CASSLRDGPNYEQYF. As DNA, the CDR3 is TGTGCCAGCAGCCTCCGGGACGGCCCGAACTACGAGCAGTACTTC. This chain links TRBV7-2 with TRBJ2-7; D possibly matches TRBD1 or TRBD2 (5 bases each). Germline loops: CDR1 SGHTA, CDR2 FQGNSA. With 5 bases removed from V and 3 bases from J, the gap between germline ends came to 17 bases. The CDR3 consists of 15 residues.

V usage is TRBV6-2 or TRBV6-3 and J usage is TRBJ2-3; a possible D gene is TRBD2 (6 bases). Trimming cost V 0 bases and J 4 bases, with 8 bases left between them. The CDR3 runs to 14 residues. The germline V gene encodes CDR1 MNHEY and CDR2 SVGEGT. The CDR3 DNA reads as TGTGCCAGCAGTTACTCGCAGCGGGCAGATACGCAGTATTTT. Its translation: CASSYSQRADTQYF.

A few counts support this clonotype. Sequence at one end of the junction differs from germline and may be a read error. The chain has TRBV7-9 and TRBJ2-7; 8 bases agree with TRBD1. The CDR3 totals 14 residues. The germline CDR1 and CDR2 sequences are SEHNR and FQNEAQ (reference sequence). Written as DNA, the CDR3 is TGTGCCAGCAGCTTGGGACAGGCCTCCTACGAGCAGTGCTTC. This translates into CASSLGQASYEQCF.

This clonotype was seen ten or more times. As DNA, the CDR3 is TGTGCCAGCGAGGACACTGAAGCTTTCTTT. It codes for CASEDTEAFF. The genes are TRBV2 and TRBJ1-1; D gene ambiguous. Germline CDR1 is SNHLY and CDR2 is FYNNEI. This CDR3 region has 10 residues. Between the trimmed V and J ends, which lost 8 bases and 3 bases, there was a span of 4 bases.

In this sample, this clonotype turned up a few times. V gene TRBV28 combines with J gene TRBJ1-5; no reliable D call. Germline V CDR1 and CDR2: MDHEN, SYDVKM. The V gene lost 1 base and the J gene lost 1 base, with 8 bases spanning the gap. This CDR3 comprises 15 residues. CDR3 protein: CASSLSGPSNQPQHF. In nucleotides, the CDR3 is TGTGCCAGCAGTTTATCTGGACCCAGCAATCAGCCCCAGCATTTT.

This clonotype appeared a few times. The rearrangement links TRBV20-1 to TRBJ1-5; D is unresolved. The CDR3 totals 16 residues. Germline V CDR1 and CDR2: DFQATT, SNEGSKA (reference sequence). V was pared by 1 base and J by 6 bases, with 19 bases between. CDR3 DNA sequence: TGCAGTGCTAGAGTACCCCCGGGAGGGCCTAGTCAGCCCCAGCATTTT. This translates into CSARVPPGGPSQPQHF.

This clonotype was recorded a few times. J is TRBJ2-5 and V is TRBV19; 8 nucleotides agree with TRBD2. Germline V gene data show CDR1 as LNHDA and CDR2 as SQIVND (reference sequence). This CDR3 spans 14 amino acids. After removal of 5 bases from V and 8 bases from J, the junction contained 10 bases not matched to a gene. CDR3 amino acids: CASSLKLAVETQYF. The CDR3 DNA sequence: TGTGCCAGTAGTCTGAAACTAGCGGTAGAAACCCAGTACTTC.

This clonotype has ten or more counts. The J gene is TRBJ2-7, the V gene TRBV4-2; D unresolved. There are 14 residues in the CDR3. V dropped 2 bases and J dropped 0 bases, with 8 bases sitting between them. Germline V CDR1 and CDR2: LGHNA, YNFKEQ. The CDR3 loop reads CASSQLKDSYEQYF. The CDR3 bases are TGTGCCAGCAGCCAACTGAAGGACTCCTACGAGCAGTACTTC.

A word on this clonotype: Since a much larger clone is just one base distant, this may be a read error. The genes are TRBV13 and TRBJ1-2, with a tentative D call TRBD1 (6 bases). This CDR3 spans 15 amino acids. The germline V gene encodes CDR1 PRHDT and CDR2 FYEKMQ (reference sequence). Trimming pared 5 bases from V and 6 bases from J, leaving 19 bases between. In DNA form, the CDR3 reads TGTGCCAGCAGCCAGGGTTGGGGGCGAAGGGATGGCTACACCTTC. Translation gives CASSQGWGRRDGYTF. Complete variable domain (other parts from reference TRBV13 and TRBJ1-2): AAGVIQSPRHLIKEKRETATLKCYPIPRHDTVYWYQQGPGQDPQFLISFYEKMQSDKGSIPDRFSAQQFSDYHSELNMSSLELGDSALYFCASSQGWGRRDGYTFGSGTRLTVV.

This clonotype was seen many times. This sequence joins TRBV20-1 and TRBJ2-5; D is tentatively TRBD1 or TRBD2 (5 bases each). Trimming removed 3 bases from V and 2 bases from J, with 13 bases in between. This CDR3 is built from 14 residues. CDR1 is DFQATT, CDR2 SNEGSKA, per germline (reference sequence). This CDR3 is CSASGDAAQETQYF. The DNA for the CDR3 is TGCAGTGCTAGTGGGGACGCCGCGCAAGAGACCCAGTACTTC.

The chain joins TRBV7-9 to TRBJ1-5, with 7 bases matching TRBD1. The CDR3 length is 14 residues. V shed 3 bases, J shed 5 bases, and the junction held 4 bases outside the gene matches. The germline V gene encodes CDR1 SEHNR and CDR2 FQNEAQ (reference sequence). CDR3 in amino acids: CASSFSTGDQPQHF. The CDR3 DNA reads as TGTGCCAGCAGCTTTAGCACAGGGGATCAGCCCCAGCATTTT.

This chain joins TRBV5-4 and TRBJ1-1; TRBD1 is a possible D gene (5 bases). This CDR3 spans 14 amino acids. V lost 3 bases and J lost 1, with 10 bases in between. In germline, CDR1 is SGHNT, CDR2 YYREEE (reference sequence). The CDR3 is CASSYRQPNTEAFF. The CDR3 DNA is TGTGCCAGCAGCTACCGACAGCCGAACACTGAAGCTTTCTTT.

This clonotype was observed many times. This chain uses TRBV28 with TRBJ2-7, with D possibly TRBD1 on 6 matching bases. The ends were cut back, 3 bases at V and 3 bases at J, with 9 bases in the middle. The germline CDR1 and CDR2 sequences are MDHEN and SYDVKM. This CDR3 has 13 residues. CDR3 sequence: CASSLAGDYEQYF. Here the CDR3 DNA reads TGTGCCAGCAGTTTGGCAGGGGACTACGAGCAGTACTTC.

A few counts support this clonotype. V gene TRBV11-3 combines with J gene TRBJ2-5; 11 bases are a match to TRBD2. CDR3 length: 16 residues. Germline V gene sequence: CDR1 SGHNT, CDR2 YENEEA. After removal of 5 bases from V and 2 bases from J, the junction contained 7 bases not matched to a gene. The CDR3 protein is CASSHDGTSGQETQYF. CDR3 coding DNA: TGTGCCAGCAGCCACGACGGGACTAGCGGACAAGAGACCCAGTACTTC.

This clonotype was seen only a few times. The chain combines TRBV7-3 with TRBJ2-2; 8 positions match TRBD2. The CDR3 contains 15 residues. Germline CDR1 is SGHTA and CDR2 is FQGTGA. Germline trimming cut 4 bases from V and 1 base from J; bases unmatched to any gene: 2. CDR3 amino acids: CASSSRGGNTGELFF. The DNA of the CDR3 is TGTGCCAGCAGCTCACGGGGGGGGAACACCGGGGAGCTGTTTTTT.

This clonotype was seen a handful of times. The genes are TRBV6-1 and TRBJ2-5, with D perhaps TRBD2 (5 bases). V was cut by 6 bases and J by 4 bases, with 18 bases left in between. Germline CDR1 and CDR2: MNHNS and SASEGT. The CDR3 has 15 residues. The CDR3 loop reads CASSAARGLGETQYF. CDR3 DNA: TGTGCCAGCAGCGCAGCTCGGGGTCTGGGAGAGACCCAGTACTTC.

This clonotype was seen at least ten times. The gene calls are TRBV6-6 and TRBJ1-1, with no clear D. This CDR3 has 15 amino acids. CDR1 and CDR2 (germline): MNHNY, SVGAGI (reference sequence). Trimming took off 0 bases at V and 1 base at J, with 9 bases between the two ends. The CDR3 DNA reads as TGTGCCAGCAGTTACTCGTTCGAAAGGAACACTGAAGCTTTCTTT. Its protein product is CASSYSFERNTEAFF.

The J gene is TRBJ2-2, the V gene TRBV11-3; a possible D gene is TRBD1 (5 bases). Trimming cost V 1 base and J 1 base, with 10 bases left between them. The CDR3 is made up of 16 amino acids. CDR1 SGHNT and CDR2 YENEEA come from the germline V gene. Here the CDR3 reads CASSLGRRVNTGELFF. DNA for the CDR3: TGTGCCAGCAGCTTAGGCCGCAGGGTGAACACCGGGGAGCTGTTTTTT.